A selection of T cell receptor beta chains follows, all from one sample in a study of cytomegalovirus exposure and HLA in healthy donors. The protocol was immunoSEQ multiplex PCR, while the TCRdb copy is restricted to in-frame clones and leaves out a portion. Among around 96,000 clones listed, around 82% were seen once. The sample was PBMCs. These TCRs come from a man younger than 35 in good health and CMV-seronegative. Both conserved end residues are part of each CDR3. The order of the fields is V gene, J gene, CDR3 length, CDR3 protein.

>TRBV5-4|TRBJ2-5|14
CASSSGFKRETQYF
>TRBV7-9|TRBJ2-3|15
CASSHWDRVADTQYF
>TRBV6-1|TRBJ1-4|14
CASTIGQGGEKLFF
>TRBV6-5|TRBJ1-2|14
CASSYLTGGYGYTF
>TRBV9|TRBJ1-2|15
CASSVGQGIAYGYTF
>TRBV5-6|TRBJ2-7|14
CASSPTGTPYEQYF
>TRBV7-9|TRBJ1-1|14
CASSLQGDGAEAFF
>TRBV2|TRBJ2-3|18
CASSELAGGGVSTDTQYF
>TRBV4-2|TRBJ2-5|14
CASSQDRSRGTQYF
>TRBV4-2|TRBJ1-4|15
CASSLDRSTNEKLFF
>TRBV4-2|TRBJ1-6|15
CASHPGTGGLSPLHF
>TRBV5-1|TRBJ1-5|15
CASSLGAGEGQPQHF
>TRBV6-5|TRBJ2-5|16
CASSYSGTKGQGEQYF
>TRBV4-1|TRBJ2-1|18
CASSQDGWRTGGYNEQFF
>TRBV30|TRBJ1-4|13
CAWMGQGGRELFF
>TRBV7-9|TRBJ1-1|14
CASSFSYGGTEAFF
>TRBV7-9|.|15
CASSPPSGASYEQYF
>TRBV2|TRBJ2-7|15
CASSDRTGAPYEQYF
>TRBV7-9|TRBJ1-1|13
CASRPTVNTEAFF
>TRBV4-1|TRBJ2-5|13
CASSQAGGETQYF
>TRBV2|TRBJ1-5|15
CASSGEKGYNQPQHF
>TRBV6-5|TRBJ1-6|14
CACSPGLNNSPLHF
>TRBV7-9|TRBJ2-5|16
CSSSLEGDSFQETQYF
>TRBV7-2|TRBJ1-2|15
CASSLSPGEVAGYTF
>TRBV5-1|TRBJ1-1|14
CASSIQGYNTEAFF
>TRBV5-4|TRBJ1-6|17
CASSLGGGSSYNSPLHF
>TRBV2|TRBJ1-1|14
CASRLDRGSTEAFF
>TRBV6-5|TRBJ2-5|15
CASSYRGGWQETQYF
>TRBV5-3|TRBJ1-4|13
CARNRGVNEKLFF